The clone carrying this T cell receptor beta chain appeared once. Those enrolled, adults aged about 18 to 95 years, came from some 25 US areas. Cohorts were determined from participant-reported clinical history. Authors' methods: By means of reference gene primer amplification, nucleated cell counts were estimated. The protocol was immunoSEQ multiplex PCR, while the TCRdb copy is restricted to in-frame clones and leaves out a portion. From that table come the V and J calls and clone size; the DNA was used to work out D and trimming. The sample gives roughly 170,000 clones, around four fifths of which show up once; around 3.6% is in the top ten. This CDR3 has 15 amino acids. Losses at the gene ends were 1 base for V and 7 bases for J; bases not matched to a gene: 3. The germline V gene encodes CDR1 SGHVS and CDR2 FNYEAQ. The sample comes from a study of blood T cell repertoires in COVID-19.

Sequenced: PBMCs or T cells enriched from blood (not recorded which). The TCR was taken from a woman aged 45-59 years in a cohort exposed to, infected with or recovered from COVID-19 (not recorded which). The rearrangement links TRBV7-6 to TRBJ1-6, with TRBD1 identical over 8 bases. This CDR3 is CASSLGQGTNSPLHF. In nucleotides, the CDR3 is TGTGCCAGCAGCTTAGGACAGGGGACGAATTCACCCCTCCACTTT. Based on the CDR3 plus reference TRBV7-6 and TRBJ1-6, the full variable domain is GAGVSQSPRYKVTKRGQDVALRCDPISGHVSLYWYRQALGQGPEFLTYFNYEAQQDKSGLPNDRFSAERPEGSISTLTIQRTEQRDSAMYRCASSLGQGTNSPLHFGNGTRLTVT.